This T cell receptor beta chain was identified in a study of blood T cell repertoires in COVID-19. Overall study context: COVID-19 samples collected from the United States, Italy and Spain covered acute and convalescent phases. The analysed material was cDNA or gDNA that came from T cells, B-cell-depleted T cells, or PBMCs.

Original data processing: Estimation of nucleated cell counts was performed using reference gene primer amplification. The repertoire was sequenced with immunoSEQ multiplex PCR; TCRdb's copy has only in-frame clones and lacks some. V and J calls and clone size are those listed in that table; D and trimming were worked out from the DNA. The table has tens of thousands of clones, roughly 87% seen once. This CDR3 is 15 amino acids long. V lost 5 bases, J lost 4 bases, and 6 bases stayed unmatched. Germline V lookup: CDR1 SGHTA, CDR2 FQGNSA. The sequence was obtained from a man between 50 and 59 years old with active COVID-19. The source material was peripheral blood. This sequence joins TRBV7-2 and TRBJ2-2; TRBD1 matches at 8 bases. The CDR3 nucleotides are TGTGCCAGCAGCACCCGACAGGGGAGCACCGGGGAGCTGTTTTTT. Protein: CASSTRQGSTGELFF.